A single T cell receptor (beta chain) is shown here with its context. What it binds is unknown. This record comes from a study of T cell responses to AZD1222 COVID-19 vaccine. Study as a whole: Recipients boosted at about 4 weeks or about 12 weeks are pooled.

V lost 0 bases and J lost 5; bases outside the gene matches: 5. This CDR3 spans 16 amino acids. Germline V gene data show CDR1 as LGHNA and CDR2 as YSLEER. Study-wide results and limits: Spike-specific TCR repertoires showed rising breadth and depth after two AZD1222 doses. The CD4 TCRs associated with vaccination extended across spike and predominated at 160-218 and 743-854. As reported, nearly half of all spike-specific TCRs target variant regions that are unmutated.

The data were produced by immunoSEQ multiplex PCR, yet TCRdb's version contains in-frame clones alone and is incomplete. This table has 100,000 to 150,000 clones, less than 95% appearing once. Sequencing used peripheral blood, obtained on day 0 of AZD1222 vaccination. This sequence originates from an adult in good health. The chain couples TRBV4-3 to TRBJ2-1, with 9 nucleotides matching TRBD1. The CDR3 reads CASSQETGQGNNEQFF. DNA for the CDR3: TGCGCCAGCAGCCAAGAGACGGGACAGGGTAACAATGAGCAGTTCTTC.